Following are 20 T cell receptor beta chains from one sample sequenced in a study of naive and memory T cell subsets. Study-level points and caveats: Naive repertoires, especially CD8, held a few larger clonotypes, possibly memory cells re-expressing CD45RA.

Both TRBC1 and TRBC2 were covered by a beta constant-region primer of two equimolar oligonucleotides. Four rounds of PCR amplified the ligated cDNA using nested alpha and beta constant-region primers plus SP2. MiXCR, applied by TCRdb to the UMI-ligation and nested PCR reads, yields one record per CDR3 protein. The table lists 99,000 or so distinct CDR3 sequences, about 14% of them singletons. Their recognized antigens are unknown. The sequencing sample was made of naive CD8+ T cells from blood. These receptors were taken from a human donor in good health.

CDR3 sequence reads: CAWKFEGLRYTF. In DNA, the CDR3 is TGTGCCTGGAAGTTCGAGGGCTTGCGGTACACCTTC. The chain recombines TRBV30 with TRBJ1-2; D unresolved. CDR1 and CDR2 (germline): GTSNPN, SVGIG (reference sequence). The CDR3 length is 12 residues. The V and J ends lost 4 bases and 11 bases respectively, with 17 bases between them. Based on the CDR3 plus reference TRBV30 and TRBJ1-2, the full variable domain is SQTIHQWPATLVQPVGSPLSLECTVEGTSNPNLYWYRQAAGRGLQLLFYSVGIGQISSEVPQNLSASRPQDRQFILSSKKLLLSDSGFYLCAWKFEGLRYTFGSGTRLTVV.

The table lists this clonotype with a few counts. The CDR3 spells CATSLGGDEQFF. CDR3 nucleotides: TGTGCCACCAGTCTGGGGGGGGATGAGCAGTTCTTC. The chain is built from TRBV24-1 and TRBJ2-1; TRBD2 agrees at 7 bases. Germline trimming cut 6 bases from V and 8 bases from J; bases unmatched to any gene: 3. CDR3 length: 12 amino acids. Germline-derived CDR1 and CDR2 are KGHDR and SFDVKD.

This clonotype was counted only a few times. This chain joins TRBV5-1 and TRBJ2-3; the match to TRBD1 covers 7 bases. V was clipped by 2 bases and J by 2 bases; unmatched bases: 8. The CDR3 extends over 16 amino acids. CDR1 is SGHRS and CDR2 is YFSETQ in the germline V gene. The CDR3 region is CASSLFIGTDTDTQYF. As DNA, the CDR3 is TGCGCCAGCAGCTTATTTATTGGGACAGACACAGATACGCAGTATTTT.

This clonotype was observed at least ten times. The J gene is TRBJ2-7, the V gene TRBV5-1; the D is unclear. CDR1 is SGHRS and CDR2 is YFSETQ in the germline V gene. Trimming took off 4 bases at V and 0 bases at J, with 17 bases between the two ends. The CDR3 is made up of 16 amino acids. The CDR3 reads CASSVPQAGSSYEQYF. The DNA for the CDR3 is TGCGCCAGCAGCGTACCCCAGGCAGGTAGCTCCTACGAGCAGTACTTC.

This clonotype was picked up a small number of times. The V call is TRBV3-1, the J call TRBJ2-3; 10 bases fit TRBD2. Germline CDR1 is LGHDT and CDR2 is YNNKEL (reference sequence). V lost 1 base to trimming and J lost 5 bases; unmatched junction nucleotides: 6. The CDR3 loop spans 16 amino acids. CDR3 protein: CASSQVFASGRDTQYF. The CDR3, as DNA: TGTGCCAGCAGCCAAGTTTTCGCTAGCGGGAGAGATACGCAGTATTTT.

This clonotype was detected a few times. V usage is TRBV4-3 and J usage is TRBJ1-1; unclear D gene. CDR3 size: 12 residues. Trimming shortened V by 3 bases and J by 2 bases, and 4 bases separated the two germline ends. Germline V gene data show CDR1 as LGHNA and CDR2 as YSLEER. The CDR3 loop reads CASSQENTEAFF. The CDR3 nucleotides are TGCGCCAGCAGCCAGGAAAACACTGAAGCTTTCTTT.

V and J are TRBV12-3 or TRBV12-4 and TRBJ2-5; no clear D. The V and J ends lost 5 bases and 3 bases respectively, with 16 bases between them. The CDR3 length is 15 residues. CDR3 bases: TGTGCCAGCAGTAAGGGTTGGGTCCGGGAAGAGACCCAGTACTTC. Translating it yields CASSKGWVREETQYF.

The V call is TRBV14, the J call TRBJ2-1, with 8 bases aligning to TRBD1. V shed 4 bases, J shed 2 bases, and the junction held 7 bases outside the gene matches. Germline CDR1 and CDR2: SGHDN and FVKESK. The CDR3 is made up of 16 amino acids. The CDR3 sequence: CASSPPTGVPYNEQFF. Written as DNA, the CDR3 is TGTGCCAGCAGCCCACCGACAGGGGTGCCCTACAATGAGCAGTTCTTC. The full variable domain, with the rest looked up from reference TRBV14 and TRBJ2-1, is EAGVTQFPSHSVIEKGQTVTLRCDPISGHDNLYWYRRVMGKEIKFLLHFVKESKQDESGMPNNRFLAERTGGTYSTLKVQPAELEDSGVYFCASSPPTGVPYNEQFFGPGTRLTVL.

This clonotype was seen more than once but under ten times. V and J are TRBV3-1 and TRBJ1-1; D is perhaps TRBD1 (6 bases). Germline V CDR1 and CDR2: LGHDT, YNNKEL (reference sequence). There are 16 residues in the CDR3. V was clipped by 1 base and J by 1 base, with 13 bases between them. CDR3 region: CASSQGNRVRNTEAFF. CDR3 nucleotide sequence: TGTGCCAGCAGCCAAGGAAACAGGGTGAGGAACACTGAAGCTTTCTTT.

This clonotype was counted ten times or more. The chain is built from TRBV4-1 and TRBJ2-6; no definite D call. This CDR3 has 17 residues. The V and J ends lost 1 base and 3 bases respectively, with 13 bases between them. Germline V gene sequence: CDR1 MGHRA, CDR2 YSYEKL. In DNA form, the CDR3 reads TGCGCCAGCAGCCAAGGTTTGGTTACCATTGGGGCCAACGTCCTGACTTTC. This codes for CASSQGLVTIGANVLTF.

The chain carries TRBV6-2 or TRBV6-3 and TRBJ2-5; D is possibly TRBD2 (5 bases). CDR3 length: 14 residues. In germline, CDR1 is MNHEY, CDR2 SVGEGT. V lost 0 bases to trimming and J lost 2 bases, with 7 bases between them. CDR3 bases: TGTGCCAGCAGTTACTCAGGCGGGCAAGAGACCCAGTACTTC. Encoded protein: CASSYSGGQETQYF.

This chain's CDR3 is CASSQDRGTNSPLHF. The CDR3 DNA is TGCGCCAGCAGCCAAGATAGAGGGACAAATTCACCCCTCCACTTT. The J gene is TRBJ1-6, the V gene TRBV4-3, with D possibly TRBD1 on 6 matching bases. Trimming took off 0 bases at V and 7 bases at J, with 10 bases between the two ends. Germline V gives CDR1 LGHNA, CDR2 YSLEER. The CDR3 is 15 amino acids.

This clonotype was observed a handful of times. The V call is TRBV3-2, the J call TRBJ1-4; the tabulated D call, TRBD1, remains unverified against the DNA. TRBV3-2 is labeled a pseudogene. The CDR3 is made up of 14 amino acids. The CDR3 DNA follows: TGTGCCAGCAGCCTGGGCGGCAGTAATGAAAAACTGTTTTTT. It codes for CASSLGGSNEKLFF.

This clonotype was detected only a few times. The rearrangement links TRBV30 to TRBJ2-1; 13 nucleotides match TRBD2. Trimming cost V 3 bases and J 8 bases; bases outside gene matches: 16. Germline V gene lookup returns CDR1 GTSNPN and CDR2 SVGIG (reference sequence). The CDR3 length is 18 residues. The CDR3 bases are TGTGCCTGGAGGACGCCTAGCTCCGGGACTAGCGGGACCCATGAGCAGTTCTTC. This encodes CAWRTPSSGTSGTHEQFF.

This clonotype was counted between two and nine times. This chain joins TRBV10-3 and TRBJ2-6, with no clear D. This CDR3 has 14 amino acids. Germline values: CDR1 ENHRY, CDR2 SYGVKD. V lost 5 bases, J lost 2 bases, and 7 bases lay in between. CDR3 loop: CAISPGTGANVLTF. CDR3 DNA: TGTGCCATCAGTCCCGGCACTGGGGCCAACGTCCTGACTTTC.

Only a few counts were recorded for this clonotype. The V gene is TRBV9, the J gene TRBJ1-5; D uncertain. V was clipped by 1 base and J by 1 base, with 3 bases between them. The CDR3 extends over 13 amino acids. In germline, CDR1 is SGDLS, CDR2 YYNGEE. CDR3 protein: CASSVWSNQPQHF. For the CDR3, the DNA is TGTGCCAGCAGCGTATGGAGCAATCAGCCCCAGCATTTT.

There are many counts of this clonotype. The CDR3 DNA reads as TGTGCCAGCAGTTTGAGTGGAGAGACCCAGTACTTC. It specifies CASSLSGETQYF. The V and J genes are TRBV12-3 or TRBV12-4 and TRBJ2-5; D not certain. Between the trimmed V and J ends, which lost 3 bases and 4 bases, there was a span of 6 bases. This CDR3 comprises 12 residues.

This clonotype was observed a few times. CDR3 amino acids: CASSLFSGRTEAFF. The CDR3 region has the DNA TGTGCCAGCAGCTTGTTTAGCGGGAGAACTGAAGCTTTCTTT. The chain has TRBV5-6 and TRBJ1-1; D is unclear. The CDR3 has 14 residues. Trimming cost V 1 base and J 5 bases, with 12 bases left between them. The germline gives CDR1 SGHDT, CDR2 YYEEEE. The variable domain in full, completed from reference TRBV5-6 and TRBJ1-1, reads DAGVTQSPTHLIKTRGQQVTLRCSPKSGHDTVSWYQQALGQGPQFIFQYYEEEERQRGNFPDRFSGHQFPNYSSELNVNALLLGDSALYLCASSLFSGRTEAFFGQGTRLTVV.

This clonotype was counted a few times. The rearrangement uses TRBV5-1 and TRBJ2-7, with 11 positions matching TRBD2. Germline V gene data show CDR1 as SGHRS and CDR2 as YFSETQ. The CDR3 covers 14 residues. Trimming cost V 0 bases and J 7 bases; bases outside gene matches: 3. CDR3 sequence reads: CASSLGLAGGEQYF. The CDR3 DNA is TGCGCCAGCAGCTTGGGGCTAGCGGGAGGAGAGCAGTACTTC.

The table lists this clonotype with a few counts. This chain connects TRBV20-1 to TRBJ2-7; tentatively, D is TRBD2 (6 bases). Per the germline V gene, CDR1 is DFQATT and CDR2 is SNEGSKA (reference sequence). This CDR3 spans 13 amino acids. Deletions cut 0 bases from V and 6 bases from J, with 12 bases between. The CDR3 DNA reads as TGCAGTGCTAGAGATGTTAGCGGACCCGAGCAGTACTTC. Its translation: CSARDVSGPEQYF.